The TCR beta chain described here comes from a study of shared clonotypes between healthy human individuals. The protocol was immunoSEQ multiplex PCR, while the TCRdb copy is restricted to in-frame clones and leaves out a portion. The sample lists millions of clones; approximately 94% were seen once. The germline V and J ends were trimmed by 6 bases and 5 bases, with 13 bases remaining between them. The CDR3 loop spans 13 amino acids. Germline V gene lookup returns CDR1 MDHEN and CDR2 SYDVKM. As defined, naive CD8 cells were CD45RO-negative and positively selected for CCR7, with terminally differentiated effector memory CD45RA+ cells excluded.

The V gene is TRBV28, the J gene TRBJ2-5, with a possible D match to TRBD2 (6 bases). The clonotype originates from a man aged 18 to 29 in good health. Some clones in this sample may be carry-over from other donors' samples. Sequencing input: naive CD8+ T cells from PBMCs. The CDR3 DNA reads TGTGCCAGCAGGCGCCCAGGAGGGGAGACCCAGTACTTC. Translation: CASRRPGGETQYF.